This TCR beta chain derives from a study of beta chain features in type 1 diabetes. In the study overall: Regarding age, gender and cell yields, patients proved similar to healthy donors.

All of the isolated RNA was reverse transcribed, so expressed TCRB transcripts were sequenced. TCRdb's table, derived via immunoSEQ multiplex PCR, lists solely in-frame clones and lacks some. The sample has about 150,000 clones, over 8.5% seen once; the top ten hold around 2%. General study results and limits: More deletions and fewer insertions at VDJ junctions were seen in type 1 diabetes patients.

Germline V gives CDR1 ENHRY, CDR2 SYGVKD. Trimming left V 8 bases short and J 5 bases short, with 9 bases between. The CDR3 extends over 11 amino acids. With respect to this clone: What it binds is not known.

This chain uses TRBV10-3 with TRBJ2-5; D gene unclear. The sequence came from a young man in good health. The sample taken for sequencing was central memory CD4+ T cells from blood. This CDR3 is CAIQSNETQYF. DNA for the CDR3: TGTGCCATCCAGAGTAATGAGACCCAGTACTTC.